There are a few counts of the clone carrying this TCR beta chain. This sample stems from a study of shared T cell receptors in the human thymus. Germline values: CDR1 SGHNT, CDR2 YYREEE (reference sequence). The CDR3 runs to 13 residues. The V and J ends lost 6 bases and 6 bases respectively, with 13 bases between them. Here immunoSEQ multiplex PCR was the method, and the copy in TCRdb shows in-frame clones only, minus some. Of about 380,000 clones detected, just under 95% appear once; the ten largest clones hold approximately 0.02%. Sequencing used thymocytes. This receptor was identified in a human donor. The chain has TRBV5-4 and TRBJ1-5, with D hard to call. CDR3 nucleotide sequence: TGTGCCAGCACCGCGGATCCTGGTCAGCCCCAGCATTTT. Amino acids: CASTADPGQPQHF.